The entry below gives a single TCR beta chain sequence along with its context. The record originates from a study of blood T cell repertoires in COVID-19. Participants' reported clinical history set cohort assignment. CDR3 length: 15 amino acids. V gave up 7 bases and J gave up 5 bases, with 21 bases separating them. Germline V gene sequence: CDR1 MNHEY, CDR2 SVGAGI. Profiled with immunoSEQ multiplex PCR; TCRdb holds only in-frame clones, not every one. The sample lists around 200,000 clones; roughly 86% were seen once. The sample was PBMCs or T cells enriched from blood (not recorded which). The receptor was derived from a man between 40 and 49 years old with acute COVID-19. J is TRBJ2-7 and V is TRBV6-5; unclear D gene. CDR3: CASMRRPLASDEQYF. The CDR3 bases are TGTGCCAGCATGCGAAGACCCCTCGCCAGCGACGAGCAGTACTTC.